Here is one T cell receptor (beta chain) with its context. Antigen specificity is unknown. The sample originates from a study of T cell responses to AZD1222 COVID-19 vaccine. Overall study: Second doses at about 4 or about 12 weeks were pooled.

The assay was immunoSEQ multiplex PCR, and TCRdb's table has in-frame clones only and misses some. The sample shows 110,000 or so clones, roughly 82% of them seen only once. The study's findings and limits: Donors were mostly white British, more females; clonal diversity possibly underestimated. When two AZD1222 doses had been given, Spike-specific TCR breadth and depth rose.

The clonotype comes from an adult in good health. The sequences come from peripheral blood, collected on day 0 of AZD1222 vaccination.

CDR3 sequence reads: CASSPGNNQPQHF. CDR3 bases: TGTGCCAGTAGTCCGGGAAATAATCAGCCCCAGCATTTT. J is TRBJ1-5 and V is TRBV19; D call uncertain. Trimming removed 5 bases from V and 4 bases from J, with 9 bases in between. Germline V lookup: CDR1 LNHDA, CDR2 SQIVND (reference sequence). This CDR3 region has 13 residues.